This T cell receptor beta chain was obtained from a study of blood T cell repertoires in COVID-19. Background on the study: Samples came from the United States, Italy and Spain, spanning acute and convalescent COVID-19.

The CDR3 covers 16 residues. The J segment lost 4 bases and the V segment lost 6 bases, leaving 10 bases of the junction unmatched. The germline CDR1 and CDR2 sequences are MNHEY and SVGEGT. Authors' processing steps: Reference gene primer amplification gave estimated nucleated cell counts. The protocol was immunoSEQ multiplex PCR, while the TCRdb copy is restricted to in-frame clones and leaves out a portion. V and J calls and clone size follow that table, whereas D and trimming were derived from the DNA. This table holds 200,000 to 250,000 clones, 84% found once. The genes are TRBV6-2 or TRBV6-3 and TRBJ2-1; 9 bases are a match to TRBD2. The sample was peripheral blood. The TCR was taken from a woman in her fifties or sixties who had recovered from COVID-19. The CDR3 nucleotides are TGTGCCAGCAGCTCTCTGGGCGGGGGGGAGTACAATGAGCAGTTCTTC. This codes for CASSSLGGGEYNEQFF.